This entry concerns a single T cell receptor (beta chain). Antigen unknown. The sample originates from a study of cytomegalovirus exposure and HLA in healthy donors. Study in general: A data release that came early held 75 million to 85 million unique TCRs from HLA-typed donors.

Trimming cost V 0 bases and J 0 bases, with 15 bases left between them. The CDR3 spans 17 residues. Germline CDR1 SGHRS, CDR2 YFSETQ. Study findings and constraints: In a later analysis, donors in an Asian-associated ancestry cluster reportedly had fewer N-insertions in productive TCRs than the cohort mean. An analysis that came later showed most CMV-associated TCR beta chains appearing HLA-restricted. A later analysis linked a missense DCLRE1C variant to TCR beta V- and J-gene trimming.

Use of 60 Vbeta and 13 Jbeta primers characterized the PCR. Sequencing was performed with immunoSEQ multiplex PCR; in TCRdb, only in-frame clones are kept and a portion is missing. The data contain 150,000 to 200,000 clones, roughly two thirds of them singletons. The sample was PBMCs. The rearrangement joins TRBV5-1 to TRBJ2-5; D unresolved. This sequence was found in a woman between 18 and 29 years old in good health and CMV-seropositive. CDR3 amino acids: CASSLGAGPWYQETQYF. The CDR3 DNA sequence: TGCGCCAGCAGCTTGGGGGCAGGCCCTTGGTACCAAGAGACCCAGTACTTC. The full variable domain, in which reference TRBV5-1 and TRBJ2-5 provide the parts outside the CDR3, is KAGVTQTPRYLIKTRGQQVTLSCSPISGHRSVSWYQQTPGQGLQFLFEYFSETQRNKGNFPGRFSGRQFSNSRSEMNVSTLELGDSALYLCASSLGAGPWYQETQYFGPGTRLLVL.